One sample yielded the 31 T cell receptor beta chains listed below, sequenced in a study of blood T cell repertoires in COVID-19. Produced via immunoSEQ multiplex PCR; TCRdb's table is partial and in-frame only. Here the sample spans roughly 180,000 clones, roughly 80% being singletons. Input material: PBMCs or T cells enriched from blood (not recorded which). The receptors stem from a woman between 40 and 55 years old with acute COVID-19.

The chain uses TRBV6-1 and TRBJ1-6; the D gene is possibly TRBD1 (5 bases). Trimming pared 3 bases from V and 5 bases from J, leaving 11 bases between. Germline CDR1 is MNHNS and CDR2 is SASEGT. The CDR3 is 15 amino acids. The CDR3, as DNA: TGTGCCAGCAGTGACCGACAGCCTAATAATTCACCCCTCCACTTT. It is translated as CASSDRQPNNSPLHF.

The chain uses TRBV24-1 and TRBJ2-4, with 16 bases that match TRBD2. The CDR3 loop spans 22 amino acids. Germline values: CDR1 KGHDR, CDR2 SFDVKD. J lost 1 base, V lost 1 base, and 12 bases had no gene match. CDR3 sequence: CATSDFPNPGLAGGPAKNIQYF. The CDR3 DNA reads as TGTGCCACCAGTGATTTCCCGAATCCGGGACTAGCGGGAGGGCCGGCCAAAAACATTCAGTACTTC.

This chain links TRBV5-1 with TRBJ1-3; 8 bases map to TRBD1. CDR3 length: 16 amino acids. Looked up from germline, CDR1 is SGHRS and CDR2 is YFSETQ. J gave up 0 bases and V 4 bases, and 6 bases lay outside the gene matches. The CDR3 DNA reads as TGCGCCAGCAGCCCTTTCGGACAGGGCTCTGGAAACACCATATATTTT. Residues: CASSPFGQGSGNTIYF. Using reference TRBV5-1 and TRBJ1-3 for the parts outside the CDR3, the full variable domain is KAGVTQTPRYLIKTRGQQVTLSCSPISGHRSVSWYQQTPGQGLQFLFEYFSETQRNKGNFPGRFSGRQFSNSRSEMNVSTLELGDSALYLCASSPFGQGSGNTIYFGEGSWLTVV.

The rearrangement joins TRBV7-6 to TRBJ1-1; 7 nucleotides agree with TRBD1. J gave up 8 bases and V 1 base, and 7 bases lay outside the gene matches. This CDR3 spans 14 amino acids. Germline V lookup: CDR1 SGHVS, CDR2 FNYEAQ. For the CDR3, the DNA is TGTGCCAGCAGCTTAGAAGGGGGCGTCTCAGAAGCTTTCTTT. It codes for CASSLEGGVSEAFF.

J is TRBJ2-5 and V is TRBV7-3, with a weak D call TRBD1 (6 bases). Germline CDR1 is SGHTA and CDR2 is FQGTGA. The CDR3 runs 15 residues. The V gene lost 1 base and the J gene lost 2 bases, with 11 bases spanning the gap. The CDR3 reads CASSLNQGSQETQYF. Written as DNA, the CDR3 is TGTGCCAGCAGCTTAAATCAGGGGAGTCAAGAGACCCAGTACTTC. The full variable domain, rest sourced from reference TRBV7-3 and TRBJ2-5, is GAGVSQTPSNKVTEKGKYVELRCDPISGHTALYWYRQSLGQGPEFLIYFQGTGAADDSGLPNDRFFAVRPEGSVSTLKIQRTERGDSAVYLCASSLNQGSQETQYFGPGTRLLVL.

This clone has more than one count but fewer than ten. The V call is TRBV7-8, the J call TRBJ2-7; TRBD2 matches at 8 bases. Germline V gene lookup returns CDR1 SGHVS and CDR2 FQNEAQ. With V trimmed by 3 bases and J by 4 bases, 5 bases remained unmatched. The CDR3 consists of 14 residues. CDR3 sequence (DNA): TGTGCCAGCAGCTTGCGGGAGGACTCATACGAGCAGTACTTC. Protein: CASSLREDSYEQYF.

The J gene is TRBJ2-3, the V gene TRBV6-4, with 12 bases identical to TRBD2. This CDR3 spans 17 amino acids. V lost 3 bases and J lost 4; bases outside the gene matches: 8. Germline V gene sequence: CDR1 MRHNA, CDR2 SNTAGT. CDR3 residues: CASSESGLAGHSDTQYF. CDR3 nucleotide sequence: TGTGCCAGCAGTGAATCGGGACTAGCGGGTCATTCAGATACGCAGTATTTT.

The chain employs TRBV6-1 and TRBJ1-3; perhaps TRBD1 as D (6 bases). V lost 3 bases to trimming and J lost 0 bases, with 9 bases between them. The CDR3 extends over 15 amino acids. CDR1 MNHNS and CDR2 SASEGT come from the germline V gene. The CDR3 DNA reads TGTGCCAGCAGTGATGGACAGACCTCTGGAAACACCATATATTTT. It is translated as CASSDGQTSGNTIYF.

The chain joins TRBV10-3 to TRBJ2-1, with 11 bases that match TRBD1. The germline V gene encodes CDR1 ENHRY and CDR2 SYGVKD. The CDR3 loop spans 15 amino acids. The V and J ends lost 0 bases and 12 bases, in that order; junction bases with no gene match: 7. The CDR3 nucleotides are TGTGCCATCAGTGAGTCTGGGACAGGGGGAGGGACGCAGTTCTTC. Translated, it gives CAISESGTGGGTQFF.

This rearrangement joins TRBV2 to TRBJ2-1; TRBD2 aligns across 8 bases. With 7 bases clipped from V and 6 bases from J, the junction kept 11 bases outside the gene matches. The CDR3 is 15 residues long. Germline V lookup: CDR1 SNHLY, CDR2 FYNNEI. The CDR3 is CASNPGTSKLNEQFF. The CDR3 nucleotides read TGTGCCAGCAACCCCGGGACTAGTAAACTCAATGAGCAGTTCTTC.

CDR3 loop: CASSETHPFSETQYF. Here the CDR3 DNA reads TGTGCCAGCAGCGAGACACATCCTTTCTCTGAGACCCAGTACTTC. The V call is TRBV3-1 (or the pseudogene TRBV3-2), the J call TRBJ2-5; D not resolved. This CDR3 is built from 15 residues. Trimming removed 5 bases from V and 5 bases from J, with 18 bases in between. Germline lookup yields CDR1 LGHDT and CDR2 YNNKEL (reference sequence).

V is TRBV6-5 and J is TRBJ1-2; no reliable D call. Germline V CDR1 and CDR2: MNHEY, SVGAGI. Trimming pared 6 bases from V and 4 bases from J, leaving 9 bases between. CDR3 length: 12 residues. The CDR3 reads CASRDSSYGYTF. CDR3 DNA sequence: TGTGCCAGCAGGGACTCCTCCTATGGCTACACCTTC.

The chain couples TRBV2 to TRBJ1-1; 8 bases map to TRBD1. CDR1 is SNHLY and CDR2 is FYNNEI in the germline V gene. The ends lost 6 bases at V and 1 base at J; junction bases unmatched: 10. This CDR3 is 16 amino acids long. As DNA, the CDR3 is TGTGCCAGCAGCCCCCCACCCGGGACAGGGAACACTGAAGCTTTCTTT. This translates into CASSPPPGTGNTEAFF. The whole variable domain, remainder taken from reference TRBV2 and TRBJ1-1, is EPEVTQTPSHQVTQMGQEVILRCVPISNHLYFYWYRQILGQKVEFLVSFYNNEISEKSEIFDDQFSVERPDGSNFTLKIRSTKLEDSAMYFCASSPPPGTGNTEAFFGQGTRLTVV.

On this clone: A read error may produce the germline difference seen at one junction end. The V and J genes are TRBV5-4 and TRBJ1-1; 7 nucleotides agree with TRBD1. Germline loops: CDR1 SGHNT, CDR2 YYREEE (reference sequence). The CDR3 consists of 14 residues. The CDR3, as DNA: TGTGCCAGCAGGACTACAGGGGTGAACAATGAAGCTTTCTTT. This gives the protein CASRTTGVNNEAFF.

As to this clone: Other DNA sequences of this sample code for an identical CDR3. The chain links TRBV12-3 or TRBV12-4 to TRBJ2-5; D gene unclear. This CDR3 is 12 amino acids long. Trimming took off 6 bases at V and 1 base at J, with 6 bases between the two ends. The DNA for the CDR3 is TGTGCCAGCAGCCCTAGCCAAGAGACCCAGTACTTC. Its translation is CASSPSQETQYF.

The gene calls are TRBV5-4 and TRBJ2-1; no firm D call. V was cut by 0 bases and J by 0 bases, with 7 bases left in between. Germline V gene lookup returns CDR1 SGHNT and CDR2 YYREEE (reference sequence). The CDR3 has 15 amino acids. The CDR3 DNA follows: TGTGCCAGCAGCTTGGTGGGCAGCTCCTACAATGAGCAGTTCTTC. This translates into CASSLVGSSYNEQFF.

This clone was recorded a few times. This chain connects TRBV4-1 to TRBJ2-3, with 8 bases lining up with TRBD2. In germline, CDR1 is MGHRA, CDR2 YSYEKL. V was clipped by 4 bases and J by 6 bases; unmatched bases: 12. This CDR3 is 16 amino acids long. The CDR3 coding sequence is TGCGCCAGCAGCCGCTCGGTTAGCGGGACGGGGGATACGCAGTATTTT. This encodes CASSRSVSGTGDTQYF.

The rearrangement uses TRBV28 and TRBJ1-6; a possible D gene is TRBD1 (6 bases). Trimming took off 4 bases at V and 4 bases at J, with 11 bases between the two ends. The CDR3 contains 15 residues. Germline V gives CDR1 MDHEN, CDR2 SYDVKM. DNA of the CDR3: TGTGCCAGCAGTTCCGGACAGAGATATAATTCACCCCTCCACTTT. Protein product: CASSSGQRYNSPLHF.

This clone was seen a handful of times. The CDR3 region is CSVEGRGVNYGYTF. CDR3 nucleotide sequence: TGCAGCGTTGAAGGGCGGGGGGTAAACTATGGCTACACCTTC. The V gene is TRBV29-1, the J gene TRBJ1-2; possibly TRBD1 for D (5 bases). The CDR3 runs to 14 residues. CDR1 is SQVTM, CDR2 ANQGSEA, per germline. V was trimmed by 1 base and J by 2 bases, leaving 11 bases between them. The whole variable domain, filled in from reference TRBV29-1 and TRBJ1-2, reads SAVISQKPSRDICQRGTSLTIQCQVDSQVTMMFWYRQQPGQSLTLIATANQGSEATYESGFVIDKFPISRPNLTFSTLTVSNMSPEDSSIYLCSVEGRGVNYGYTFGSGTRLTVV.

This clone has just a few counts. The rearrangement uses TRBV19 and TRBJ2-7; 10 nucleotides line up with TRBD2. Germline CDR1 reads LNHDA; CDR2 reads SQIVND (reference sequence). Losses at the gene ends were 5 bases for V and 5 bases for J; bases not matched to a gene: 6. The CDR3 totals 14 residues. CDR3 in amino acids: CASSRASGSDEQYF. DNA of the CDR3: TGTGCCAGTAGTCGGGCTAGCGGGAGTGACGAGCAGTACTTC.

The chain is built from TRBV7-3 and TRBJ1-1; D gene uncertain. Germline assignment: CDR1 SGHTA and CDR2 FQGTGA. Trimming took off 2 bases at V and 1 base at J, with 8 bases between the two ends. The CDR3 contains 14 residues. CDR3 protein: CASSLSSRNTEAFF. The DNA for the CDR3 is TGTGCCAGCAGCTTATCGTCCAGGAACACTGAAGCTTTCTTT.

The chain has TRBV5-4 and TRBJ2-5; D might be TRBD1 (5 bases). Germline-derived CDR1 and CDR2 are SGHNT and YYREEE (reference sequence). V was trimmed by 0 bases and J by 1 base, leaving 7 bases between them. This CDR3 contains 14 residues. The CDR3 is CASSLEGFQETQYF. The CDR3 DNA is TGTGCCAGCAGCTTGGAGGGGTTCCAAGAGACCCAGTACTTC.

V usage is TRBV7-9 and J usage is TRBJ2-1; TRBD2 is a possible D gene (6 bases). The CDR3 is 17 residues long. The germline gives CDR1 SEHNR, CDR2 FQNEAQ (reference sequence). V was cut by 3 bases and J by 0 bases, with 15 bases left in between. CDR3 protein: CASSFPPSESSYNEQFF. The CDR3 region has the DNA TGTGCCAGCAGCTTTCCCCCTAGCGAGAGCTCCTACAATGAGCAGTTCTTC.

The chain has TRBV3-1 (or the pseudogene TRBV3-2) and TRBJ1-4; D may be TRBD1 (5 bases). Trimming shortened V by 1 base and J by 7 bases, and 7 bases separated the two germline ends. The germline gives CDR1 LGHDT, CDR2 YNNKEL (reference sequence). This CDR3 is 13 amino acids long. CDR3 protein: CASSQAGVEKLFF. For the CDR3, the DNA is TGTGCCAGCAGCCAAGCGGGGGTTGAAAAACTGTTTTTT.

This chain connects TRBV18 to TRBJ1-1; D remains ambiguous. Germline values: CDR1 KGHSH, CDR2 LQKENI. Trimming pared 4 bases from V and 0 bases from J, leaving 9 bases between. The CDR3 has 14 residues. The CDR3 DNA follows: TGTGCCAGCTCACGCGGCACGGTGAACACTGAAGCTTTCTTT. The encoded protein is CASSRGTVNTEAFF.

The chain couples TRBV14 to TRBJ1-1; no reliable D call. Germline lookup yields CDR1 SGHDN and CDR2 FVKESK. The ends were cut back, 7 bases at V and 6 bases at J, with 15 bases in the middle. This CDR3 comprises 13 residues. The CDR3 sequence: CASNLGRESEAFF. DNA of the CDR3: TGTGCCAGCAACCTAGGCCGGGAATCTGAAGCTTTCTTT.

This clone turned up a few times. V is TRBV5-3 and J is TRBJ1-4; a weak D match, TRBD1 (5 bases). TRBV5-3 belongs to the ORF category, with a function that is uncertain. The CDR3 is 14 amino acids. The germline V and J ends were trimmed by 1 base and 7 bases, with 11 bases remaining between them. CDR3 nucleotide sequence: TGTGCCAGAAGCTTGTTCAGGGAGGGTGAAAAACTGTTTTTT. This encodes CARSLFREGEKLFF.

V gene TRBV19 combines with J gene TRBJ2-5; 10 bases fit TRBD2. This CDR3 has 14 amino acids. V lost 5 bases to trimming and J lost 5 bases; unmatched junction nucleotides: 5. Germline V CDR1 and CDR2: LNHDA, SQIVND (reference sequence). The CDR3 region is CASSAPTSGETQYF. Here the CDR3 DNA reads TGTGCCAGTAGTGCTCCGACTAGCGGGGAGACCCAGTACTTC. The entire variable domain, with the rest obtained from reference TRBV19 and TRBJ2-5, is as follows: DGGITQSPKYLFRKEGQNVTLSCEQNLNHDAMYWYRQDPGQGLRLIYYSQIVNDFQKGDIAEGYSVSREKKESFPLTVTSAQKNPTAFYLCASSAPTSGETQYFGPGTRLLVL.

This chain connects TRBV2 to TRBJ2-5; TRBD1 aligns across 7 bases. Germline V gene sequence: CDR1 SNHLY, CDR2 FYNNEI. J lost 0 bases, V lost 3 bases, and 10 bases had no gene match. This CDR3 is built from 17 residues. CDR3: CASSDQLGGKYQETQYF. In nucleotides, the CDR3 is TGTGCCAGCAGTGATCAATTAGGGGGCAAGTACCAAGAGACCCAGTACTTC.

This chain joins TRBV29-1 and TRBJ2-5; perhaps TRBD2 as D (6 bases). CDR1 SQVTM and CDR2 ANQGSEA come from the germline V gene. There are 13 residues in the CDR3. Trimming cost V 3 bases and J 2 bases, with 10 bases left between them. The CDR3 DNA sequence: TGCAGCGTTGAGGCTAGCGCTCAAGAGACCCAGTACTTC. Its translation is CSVEASAQETQYF.

The CDR3 DNA reads TGTGCCAGTAGTCTCCGAGGGCAGGTATATGGCATGAACACTGAAGCTTTCTTT. This translates into CASSLRGQVYGMNTEAFF. The V gene is TRBV19, the J gene TRBJ1-1; D gene unclear. CDR3 size: 18 residues. V gave up 5 bases and J gave up 0 bases, with 22 bases separating them. CDR1 is LNHDA, CDR2 SQIVND, per germline (reference sequence).